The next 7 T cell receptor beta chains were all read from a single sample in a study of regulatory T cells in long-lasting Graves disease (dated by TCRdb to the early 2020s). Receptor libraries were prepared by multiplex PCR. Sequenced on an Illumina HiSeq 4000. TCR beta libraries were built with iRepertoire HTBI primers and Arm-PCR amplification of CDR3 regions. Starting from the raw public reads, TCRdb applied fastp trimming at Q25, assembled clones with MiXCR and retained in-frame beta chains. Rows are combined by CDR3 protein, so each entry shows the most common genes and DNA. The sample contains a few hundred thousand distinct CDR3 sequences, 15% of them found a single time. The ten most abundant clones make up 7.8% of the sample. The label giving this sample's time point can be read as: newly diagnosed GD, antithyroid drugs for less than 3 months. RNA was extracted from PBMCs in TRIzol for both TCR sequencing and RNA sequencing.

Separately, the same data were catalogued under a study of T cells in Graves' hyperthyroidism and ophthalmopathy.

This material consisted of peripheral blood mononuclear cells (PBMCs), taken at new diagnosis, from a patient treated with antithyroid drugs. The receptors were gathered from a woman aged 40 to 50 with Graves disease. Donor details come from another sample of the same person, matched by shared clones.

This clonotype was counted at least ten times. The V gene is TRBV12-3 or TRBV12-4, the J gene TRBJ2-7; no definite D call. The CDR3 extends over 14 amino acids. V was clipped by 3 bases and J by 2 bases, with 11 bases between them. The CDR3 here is CASSFDTATYEQYF. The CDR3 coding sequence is TGTGCCAGCAGTTTTGACACGGCCACCTACGAGCAGTACTTC.

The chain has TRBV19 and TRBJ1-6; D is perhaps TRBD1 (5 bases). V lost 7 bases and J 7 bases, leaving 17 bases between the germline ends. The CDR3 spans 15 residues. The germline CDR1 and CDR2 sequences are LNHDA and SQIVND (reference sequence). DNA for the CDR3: TGTGCCAGTAAGGCCATTTTTGGGACCAATTCACCCCTCCACTTT. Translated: CASKAIFGTNSPLHF.

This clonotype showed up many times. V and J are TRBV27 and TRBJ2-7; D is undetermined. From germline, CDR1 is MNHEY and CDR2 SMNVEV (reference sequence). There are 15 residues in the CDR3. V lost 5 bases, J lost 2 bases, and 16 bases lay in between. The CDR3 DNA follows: TGTGCCAGCAGTACCCGGGTCCCCGGCCCCTACGAGCAGTACTTC. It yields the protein CASSTRVPGPYEQYF.

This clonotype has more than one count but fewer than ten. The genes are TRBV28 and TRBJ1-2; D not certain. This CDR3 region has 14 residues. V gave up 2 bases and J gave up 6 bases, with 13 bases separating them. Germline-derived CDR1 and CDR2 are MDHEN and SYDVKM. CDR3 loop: CASSLGLGQHGYTF. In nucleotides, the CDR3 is TGTGCCAGCAGTTTAGGGTTAGGGCAGCATGGCTACACCTTC.

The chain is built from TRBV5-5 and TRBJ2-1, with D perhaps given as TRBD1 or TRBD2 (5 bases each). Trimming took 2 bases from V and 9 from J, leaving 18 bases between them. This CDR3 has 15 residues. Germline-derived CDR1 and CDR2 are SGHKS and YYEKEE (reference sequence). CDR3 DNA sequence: TGTGCCAGCAGCTTACTTGGGGGTCTCGGGGTTGAGCAGTTCTTC. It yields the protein CASSLLGGLGVEQFF.

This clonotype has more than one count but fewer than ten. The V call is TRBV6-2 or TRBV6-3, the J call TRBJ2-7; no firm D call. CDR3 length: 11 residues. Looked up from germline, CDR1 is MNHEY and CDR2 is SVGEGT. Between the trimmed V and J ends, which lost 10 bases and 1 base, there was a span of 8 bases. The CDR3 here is CATRGSYEQYF. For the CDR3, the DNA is TGTGCCACCCGAGGTTCCTACGAGCAGTACTTC.

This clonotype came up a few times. The CDR3, as DNA: TGTGCCAGCAGGGCAGCGTCGGGACTTTCCTCCTACAATGAGCAGTTCTTC. This codes for CASRAASGLSSYNEQFF. This chain joins TRBV27 and TRBJ2-1; TRBD2 is a possible D gene (6 bases). The CDR3 is 17 residues long. Trimming pared 6 bases from V and 0 bases from J, leaving 18 bases between. Germline V gene lookup returns CDR1 MNHEY and CDR2 SMNVEV (reference sequence).